This paragraph covers one T cell receptor beta chain sequence. This specimen belongs to a study of blood T cell repertoires in COVID-19. In the original workflow: It was from reference gene primer amplification that nucleated cell counts were estimated. Some clones are missing from TCRdb's copy, which holds only in-frame ones; the method was immunoSEQ multiplex PCR. That table furnishes V, J and clone size, whereas the DNA furnished D and trimming. The sample carries approximately 76,000 clones, around nine tenths recorded once. V dropped 8 bases and J dropped 5 bases, with 16 bases sitting between them. CDR3 length: 14 amino acids. Looked up from germline, CDR1 is MDHEN and CDR2 is SYDVKM.

The chain links TRBV28 to TRBJ2-1; possible D gene TRBD2, 5 bases. Sequencing was carried out using peripheral blood. This TCR was recovered from a man in his thirties or forties with acute or convalescent COVID-19. CDR3 loop: CASFSFSGNNEQFF. The CDR3 bases are TGTGCCAGCTTCAGTTTCAGCGGAAACAATGAGCAGTTCTTC.